A selection of T cell receptor beta chains follows, all from one sample in a study of CD8 T cells in Susac syndrome. TCRdb reprocessed the immunoSEQ multiplex PCR reads with MiXCR, giving one entry per CDR3 protein. Among under 200,000 distinct CDR3 sequences listed, approximately 96% were seen once. The specimen sequenced was CD8+ T cells from PBMCs. The receptors stem from a human donor with multiple sclerosis. CDR3s include the opening cysteine and the closing phenylalanine or tryptophan. D genes are given only for firm matches. Some rows mark clone size as missing; the rest say once, few, many or name a class of expanded clone.

once,TRBD1,TRBV19,TRBJ2-3,CASSIWDSSSTDTQYF,TGTGCCAGTAGTATTTGGGACAGTTCTAGCACAGATACGCAGTATTTT
-,TRBD1,TRBV29-1,TRBJ2-5,CSVENRGRRETQYF,TGCAGCGTTGAAAACAGGGGGCGCCGGGAGACCCAGTACTTC
-,-,TRBV29-1,TRBJ1-2,CSASNGDYGYTF,TGCAGCGCATCGAACGGGGACTATGGCTACACCTTC
-,TRBD1,TRBV12-3/TRBV12-4,TRBJ2-7,CASSIQGAVGEQYF,TGTGCCAGCAGTATACAGGGGGCGGTTGGCGAGCAGTACTTC
-,-,TRBV5-4,TRBJ2-1,CASSGHNEQFF,TGTGCCAGTAGCGGTCACAATGAGCAGTTCTTC
-,-,TRBV23-1,TRBJ1-4,CASSHTGATEKLFF,TGCGCCAGCAGTCACACCGGGGCGACCGAAAAACTGTTTTTT
-,-,TRBV5-4,TRBJ2-5,CASSLSDRWQETQYF,TGTGCCAGCAGCTTGAGTGACAGGTGGCAAGAGACCCAGTACTTC
-,-,TRBV9,TRBJ2-2,CASSRAGWYSGELFF,TGTGCCAGCAGTAGGGCAGGGTGGTATTCCGGGGAGCTGTTTTTT
-,-,TRBV9,TRBJ2-7,CASSVLEVEGPERQYF,TGTGCCAGCAGCGTTCTGGAGGTGGAGGGCCCTGAGCGGCAGTACTTC
-,TRBD1,TRBV7-3,TRBJ2-3,CASSSSPTGVDTQYF,TGTGCCAGCAGCTCCAGCCCGACAGGGGTTGATACGCAGTATTTT
-,TRBD1,TRBV14,TRBJ1-1,CASSQYKAGQINTEAFF,TGTGCCAGCAGCCAATATAAAGCGGGACAGATTAACACTGAAGCTTTCTTT
-,-,TRBV6-1,TRBJ2-7,CATEEGAGNPYEQYF,TGTGCCACCGAGGAGGGGGCAGGGAATCCCTACGAGCAGTACTTC
few,-,TRBV5-6,TRBJ2-2,CASSLGPGTGELFF,TGTGCCAGCAGCTTGGGGCCGGGCACCGGGGAGCTGTTTTTT
-,-,TRBV6-5,TRBJ2-1,CASSYSGEYNEQFF,TGTGCCAGCAGTTACTCTGGGGAGTACAATGAGCAGTTCTTC
-,TRBD1,TRBV6-5,TRBJ2-7,CASAPGQNYEQYF,TGTGCCAGCGCACCGGGACAGAACTACGAGCAGTACTTC
once,-,TRBV3-1,TRBJ2-4,CASSQVSDQGKNIQYF,TGTGCCAGCAGCCAAGTGTCGGACCAGGGCAAAAACATTCAGTACTTC
-,-,TRBV15,TRBJ2-7,CATSSEFQDTYEQYF,TGTGCCACCAGCAGCGAGTTTCAGGATACCTACGAGCAGTACTTC
-,-,TRBV7-9,TRBJ2-1,CASSLWTTSRDEQFF,TGTGCCAGCAGCCTCTGGACTACCTCTAGGGATGAGCAGTTCTTC
-,-,TRBV7-3,TRBJ2-5,CASSEGWDRTRETQYF,TGTGCCAGCAGCGAGGGCTGGGATCGTACGAGAGAGACCCAGTACTTC
-,TRBD2,TRBV7-3,TRBJ2-1,CASSPGGGYNEQFF,TGTGCCAGCAGTCCGGGAGGGGGATACAATGAGCAGTTCTTC
-,-,TRBV29-1,TRBJ2-7,CSVVVEGREKQYF,TGCAGCGTTGTTGTAGAGGGCCGGGAGAAGCAGTACTTC
-,-,TRBV19,TRBJ1-5,CASHSGNQPQHF,TGTGCCAGCCACTCGGGAAATCAGCCCCAGCATTTT
-,-,TRBV9,TRBJ1-1,CASSARTVNTEAFF,TGTGCCAGCAGCGCCAGGACAGTGAACACTGAAGCTTTCTTT
-,-,TRBV27,TRBJ2-1,CASRGVVVNEQFF,TGTGCCAGCAGAGGGGTCGTGGTCAATGAGCAGTTCTTC
-,TRBD1,TRBV7-9,TRBJ1-1,CASSPGTGGEAFF,TGTGCCAGCAGCCCCGGGACAGGGGGTGAAGCTTTCTTT
-,-,TRBV13,TRBJ2-5,CASSSGSNEETQYF,TGTGCCAGCAGCTCCGGGTCTAACGAGGAGACCCAGTACTTC
-,-,TRBV20-1,TRBJ1-2,CSVWTARGYTF,TGCAGTGTATGGACCGCCCGAGGCTACACCTTC
-,-,TRBV9,TRBJ2-5,CASSVGDGGQETQYF,TGTGCCAGCAGCGTAGGTGACGGGGGCCAAGAGACCCAGTACTTC
-,-,TRBV28,TRBJ2-4,CASSSLGNIQYF,TGTGCCAGCAGTTCCCTTGGGAACATTCAGTACTTC
-,TRBD2,TRBV28,TRBJ2-3,CATREGRADTQYF,TGTGCCACCCGGGAGGGCCGGGCAGATACGCAGTATTTT
-,-,TRBV20-1,TRBJ1-1,CSPRGDKDTEAFF,TGCAGTCCTCGTGGGGACAAGGACACTGAAGCTTTCTTT
-,-,TRBV12-3/TRBV12-4,TRBJ2-3,CASSNKWAQYF,TGTGCCAGCAGTAATAAGTGGGCGCAGTATTTT
-,-,TRBV20-1,TRBJ2-1,CSARDLGITLDGYEQFF,TGCAGTGCTAGAGATCTAGGAATAACGTTGGACGGATATGAGCAGTTCTTC
-,TRBD1,TRBV15,TRBJ1-2,CATSIGTGGLWGYTF,TGTGCCACCAGCATCGGGACAGGGGGGCTTTGGGGCTACACCTTC
-,TRBD2,TRBV28,TRBJ2-7,CASSLSPLAGITSYEQYF,TGTGCCAGCAGCCTCTCCCCACTAGCGGGAATCACATCCTACGAGCAGTACTTC
-,TRBD2,TRBV12-3/TRBV12-4,TRBJ2-1,CASSFWRETNEQFF,TGTGCCAGCAGTTTCTGGCGGGAGACGAATGAGCAGTTCTTC
-,-,TRBV20-1,TRBJ2-3,CSASDLAASTDTQYF,TGCAGTGCTAGTGATCTGGCTGCTAGCACAGATACGCAGTATTTT
-,-,TRBV2,TRBJ2-7,CASSGISQYF,TGTGCCAGCAGTGGTATCTCGCAGTACTTC
-,-,TRBV5-1,TRBJ1-4,CASRSDTAYSSEKLFF,TGCGCCAGCAGATCGGACACAGCCTACTCTTCGGAAAAACTGTTTTTT
-,TRBD1,TRBV27,TRBJ1-5,CASSPYDWDRRNQPQHF,TGTGCCAGCAGTCCCTACGATTGGGACAGGCGAAATCAGCCCCAGCATTTT
-,-,TRBV5-1,TRBJ1-2,CASSLDINNYGYTF,TGCGCCAGCAGCTTGGACATAAATAACTATGGCTACACCTTC
-,TRBD1,TRBV12-3/TRBV12-4,TRBJ2-1,CASSFSWGQGGNEQFF,TGTGCCAGCAGTTTTTCTTGGGGACAGGGTGGGAATGAGCAGTTCTTC
-,TRBD2,TRBV27,TRBJ2-1,CASSFGAGAYNEQFF,TGTGCCAGCAGTTTTGGAGCGGGAGCCTACAATGAGCAGTTCTTC
-,-,TRBV9,TRBJ2-5,CASSDQGTQYF,TGTGCCAGCAGCGACCAAGGGACCCAGTACTTC
-,-,TRBV20-1,TRBJ2-4,CSANGVLAKNIQYF,TGCAGTGCCAACGGGGTGCTAGCCAAAAACATTCAGTACTTC
-,-,TRBV29-1,TRBJ2-7,CSVEDSRYEQYF,TGCAGCGTGGAGGACAGTCGCTACGAGCAGTACTTC
few,-,TRBV20-1,TRBJ2-7,CSAGRTYEQYF,TGCAGTGCGGGCAGGACCTACGAGCAGTACTTC